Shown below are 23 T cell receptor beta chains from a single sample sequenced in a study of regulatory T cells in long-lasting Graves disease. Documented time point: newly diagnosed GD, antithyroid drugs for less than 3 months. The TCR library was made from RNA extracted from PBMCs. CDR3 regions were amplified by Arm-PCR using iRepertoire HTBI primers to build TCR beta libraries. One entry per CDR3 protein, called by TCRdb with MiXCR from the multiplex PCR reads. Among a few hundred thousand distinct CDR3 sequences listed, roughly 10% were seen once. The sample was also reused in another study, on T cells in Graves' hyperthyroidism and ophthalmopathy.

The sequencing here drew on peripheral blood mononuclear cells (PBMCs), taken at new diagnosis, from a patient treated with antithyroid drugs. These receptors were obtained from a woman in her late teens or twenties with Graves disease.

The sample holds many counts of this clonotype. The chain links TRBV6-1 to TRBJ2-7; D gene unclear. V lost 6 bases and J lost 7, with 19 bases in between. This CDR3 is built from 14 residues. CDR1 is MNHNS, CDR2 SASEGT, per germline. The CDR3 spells CASRVQSVYGEQYF. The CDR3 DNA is TGTGCCAGCAGGGTACAAAGTGTATATGGGGAGCAGTACTTC.

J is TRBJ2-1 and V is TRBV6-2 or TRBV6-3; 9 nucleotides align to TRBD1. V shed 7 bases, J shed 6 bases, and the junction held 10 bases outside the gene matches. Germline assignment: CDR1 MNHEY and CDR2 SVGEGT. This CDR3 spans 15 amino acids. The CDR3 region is CASTLPGQGGNEQFF. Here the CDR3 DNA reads TGTGCCAGCACCCTACCGGGACAGGGTGGCAATGAGCAGTTCTTC.

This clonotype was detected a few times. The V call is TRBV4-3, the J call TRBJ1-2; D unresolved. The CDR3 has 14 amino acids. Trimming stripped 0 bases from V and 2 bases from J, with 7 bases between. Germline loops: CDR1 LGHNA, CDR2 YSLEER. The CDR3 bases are TGCGCCAGCAGCCAAGATCTAGGCAACTATGGCTACACCTTC. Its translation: CASSQDLGNYGYTF.

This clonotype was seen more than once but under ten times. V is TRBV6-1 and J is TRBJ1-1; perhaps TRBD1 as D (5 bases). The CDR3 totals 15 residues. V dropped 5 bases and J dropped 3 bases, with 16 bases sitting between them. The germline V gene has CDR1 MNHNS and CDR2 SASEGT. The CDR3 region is CASSRIGGIYTEAFF. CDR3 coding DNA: TGTGCCAGCAGTCGAATCGGGGGTATTTACACTGAAGCTTTCTTT.

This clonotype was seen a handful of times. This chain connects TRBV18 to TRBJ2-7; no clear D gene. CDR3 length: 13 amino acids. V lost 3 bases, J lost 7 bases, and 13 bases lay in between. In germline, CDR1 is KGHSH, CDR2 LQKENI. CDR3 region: CASSPGSLGEQYV. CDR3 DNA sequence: TGTGCCAGCTCACCGGGCTCACTTGGGGAGCAGTACGTC.

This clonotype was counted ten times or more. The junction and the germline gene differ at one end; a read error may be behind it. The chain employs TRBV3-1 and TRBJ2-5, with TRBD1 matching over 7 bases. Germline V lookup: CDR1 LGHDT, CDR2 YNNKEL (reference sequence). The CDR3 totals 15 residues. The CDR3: CASSEETGLRETQYF. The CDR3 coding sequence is TGTGCCAGCAGCGAAGAGACAGGGCTTCGAGAGACCCAGTACTTC.

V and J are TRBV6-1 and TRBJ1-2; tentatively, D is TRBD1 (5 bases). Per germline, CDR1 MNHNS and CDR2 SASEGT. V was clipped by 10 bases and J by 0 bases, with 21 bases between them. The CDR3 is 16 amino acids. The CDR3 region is CATIRNRYQTNYGYTF. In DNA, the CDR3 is TGTGCCACCATAAGAAACAGGTACCAGACTAACTATGGCTACACCTTC.

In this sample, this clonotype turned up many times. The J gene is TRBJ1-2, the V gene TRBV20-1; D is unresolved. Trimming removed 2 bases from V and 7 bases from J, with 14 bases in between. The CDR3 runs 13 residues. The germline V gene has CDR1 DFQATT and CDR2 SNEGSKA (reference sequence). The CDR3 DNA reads TGCAGTGCTAGACAAGAGGCCCTATTTGGCTACACCTTC. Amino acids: CSARQEALFGYTF.

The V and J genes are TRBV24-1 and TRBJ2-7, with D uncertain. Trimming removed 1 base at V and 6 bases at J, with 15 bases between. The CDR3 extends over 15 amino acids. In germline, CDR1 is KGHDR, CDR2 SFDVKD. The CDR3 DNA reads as TGTGCCACCAGTGATTTAGGCGGCGGATTGAGCGAGCAGTACTTC. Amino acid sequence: CATSDLGGGLSEQYF.

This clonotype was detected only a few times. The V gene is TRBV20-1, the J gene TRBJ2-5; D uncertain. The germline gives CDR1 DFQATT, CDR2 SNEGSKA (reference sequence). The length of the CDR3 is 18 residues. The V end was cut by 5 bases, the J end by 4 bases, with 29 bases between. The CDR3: CSAERLSAIDQLRETQYF. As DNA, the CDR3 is TGCAGTGCTGAAAGACTCAGCGCCATAGACCAGCTCAGAGAGACCCAGTACTTC.

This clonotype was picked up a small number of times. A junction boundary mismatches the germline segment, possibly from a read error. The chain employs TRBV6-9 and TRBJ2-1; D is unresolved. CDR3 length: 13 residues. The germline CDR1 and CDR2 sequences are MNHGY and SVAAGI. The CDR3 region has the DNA TGTGCCAGCAGTTACTCGAAGGGCAATGGGCAGTTCTTC. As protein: CASSYSKGNGQFF.

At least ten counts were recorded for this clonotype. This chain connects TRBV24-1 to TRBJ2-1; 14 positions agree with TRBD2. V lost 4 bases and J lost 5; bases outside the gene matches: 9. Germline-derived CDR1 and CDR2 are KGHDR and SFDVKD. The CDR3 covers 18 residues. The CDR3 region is CATSDPGLAGGVDNEQFF. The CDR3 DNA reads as TGTGCCACCAGTGACCCCGGACTAGCGGGAGGAGTCGACAATGAGCAGTTCTTC.

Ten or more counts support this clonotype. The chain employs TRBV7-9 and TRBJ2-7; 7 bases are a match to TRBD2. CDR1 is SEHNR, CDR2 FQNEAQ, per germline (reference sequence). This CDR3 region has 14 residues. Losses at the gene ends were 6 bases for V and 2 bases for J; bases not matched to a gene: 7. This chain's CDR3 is CASSSSGTTYEQYF. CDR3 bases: TGTGCCAGCAGTTCGAGCGGGACCACCTACGAGCAGTACTTC.

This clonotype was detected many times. DNA of the CDR3: TGTGCCAGCTCGGCCCTTGGTGTTGGTTACGAGCAGTACGTC. Its protein is CASSALGVGYEQYV. The V gene is TRBV18, the J gene TRBJ2-7; D uncertain. The V and J ends lost 6 bases and 4 bases respectively, with 16 bases between them. This CDR3 spans 14 amino acids. Germline V gene lookup returns CDR1 KGHSH and CDR2 LQKENI.

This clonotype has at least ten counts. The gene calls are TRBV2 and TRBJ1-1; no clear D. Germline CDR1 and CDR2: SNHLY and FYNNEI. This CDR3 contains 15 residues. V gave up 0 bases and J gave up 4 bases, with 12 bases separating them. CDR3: CASSEARVVSTEAFF. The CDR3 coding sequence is TGTGCCAGCAGTGAAGCAAGGGTTGTGAGCACTGAAGCTTTCTTT.

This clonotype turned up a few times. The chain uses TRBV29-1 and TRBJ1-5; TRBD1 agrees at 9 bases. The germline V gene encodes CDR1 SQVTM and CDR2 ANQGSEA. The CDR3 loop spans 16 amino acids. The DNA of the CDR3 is TGCAGGCACGGATGGACAGGGGAATTACAGAATCAGCCCCAGCATTTT. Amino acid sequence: CRHGWTGELQNQPQHF. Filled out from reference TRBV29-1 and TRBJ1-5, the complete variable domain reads SAVISQKPSRDICQRGTSLTIQCQVDSQVTMMFWYRQQPGQSLTLIATANQGSEATYESGFVIDKFPISRPNLTFSTLTVSNMSPEDSSIYLCRHGWTGELQNQPQHFGDGTRLSIL.

The DNA for the CDR3 is TGTGCCAGCAGTTCCCCGGACAGGGGACAAGAGACCCAGTACTTC. Its translation: CASSSPDRGQETQYF. The J gene is TRBJ2-5, the V gene TRBV27; 9 bases map to TRBD1. J lost 2 bases, V lost 4 bases, and 5 bases had no gene match. There are 15 residues in the CDR3. Germline V gene lookup returns CDR1 MNHEY and CDR2 SMNVEV (reference sequence).

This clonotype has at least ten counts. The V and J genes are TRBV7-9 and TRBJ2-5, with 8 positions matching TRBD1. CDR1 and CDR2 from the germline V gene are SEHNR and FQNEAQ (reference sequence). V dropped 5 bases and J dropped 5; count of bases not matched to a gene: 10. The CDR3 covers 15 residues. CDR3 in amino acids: CASSPVQGGTETQYF. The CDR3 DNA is TGTGCCAGCAGCCCCGTACAGGGGGGAACGGAGACCCAGTACTTC.

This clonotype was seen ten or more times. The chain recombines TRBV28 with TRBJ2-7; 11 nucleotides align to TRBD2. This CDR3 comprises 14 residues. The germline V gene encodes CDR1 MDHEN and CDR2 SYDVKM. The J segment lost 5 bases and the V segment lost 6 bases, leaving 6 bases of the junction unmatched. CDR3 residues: CASRGTSGTHEQYF. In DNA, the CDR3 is TGTGCCAGCAGGGGGACTAGCGGCACTCACGAGCAGTACTTC.

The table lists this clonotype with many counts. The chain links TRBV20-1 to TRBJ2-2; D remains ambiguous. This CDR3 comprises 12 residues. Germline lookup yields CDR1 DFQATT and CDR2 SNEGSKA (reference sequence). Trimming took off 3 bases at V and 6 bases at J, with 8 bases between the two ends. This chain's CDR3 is CSARNPSGELFF. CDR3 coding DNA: TGCAGTGCTAGGAACCCGTCCGGGGAGCTGTTTTTT.

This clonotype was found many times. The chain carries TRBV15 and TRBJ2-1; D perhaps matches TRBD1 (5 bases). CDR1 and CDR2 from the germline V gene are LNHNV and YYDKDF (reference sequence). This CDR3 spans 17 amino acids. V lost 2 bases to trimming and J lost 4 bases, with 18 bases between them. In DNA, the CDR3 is TGTGCCACCAGCAGACCAATCACCGGACAAGAGTACAATGAGCAGTTCTTC. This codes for CATSRPITGQEYNEQFF.

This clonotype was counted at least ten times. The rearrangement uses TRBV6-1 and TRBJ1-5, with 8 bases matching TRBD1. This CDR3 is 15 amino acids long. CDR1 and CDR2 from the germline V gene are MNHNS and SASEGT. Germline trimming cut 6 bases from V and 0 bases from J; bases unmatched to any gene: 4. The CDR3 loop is CASSQGQVSNQPQHF. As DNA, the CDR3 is TGTGCCAGCAGCCAGGGACAGGTTAGCAATCAGCCCCAGCATTTT.

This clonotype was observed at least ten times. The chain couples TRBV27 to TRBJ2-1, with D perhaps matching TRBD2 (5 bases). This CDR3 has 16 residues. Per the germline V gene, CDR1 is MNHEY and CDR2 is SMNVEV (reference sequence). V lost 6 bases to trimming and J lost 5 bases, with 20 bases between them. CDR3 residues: CASRRPRGPADNEQFF. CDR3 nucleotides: TGTGCCAGCAGGCGGCCCCGGGGTCCTGCGGACAATGAGCAGTTCTTC.